The 28 T cell receptor beta chains below all came from one sample that was sequenced in a study of blood T cell repertoires in COVID-19 (dated by TCRdb to 2020 to 2022). The method behind the library was the immunoSEQ multiplex PCR assay. TCRdb mirrors the immuneACCESS table, restricted to in-frame sequences. Some clones are absent from its copies; in checked studies, under half trace to an unresolved V gene, and the reason for the others is unknown. For this sample the table gives 200,000 to 250,000 clones, of which under 85% were detected only once. Of the sample, over 1% falls within the top ten clones. Material for sequencing was peripheral blood. These receptors originate from a woman in her 30s with COVID-19, enrolled during active disease.

The chain joins TRBV28 to TRBJ2-3, with 8 nucleotides matching TRBD2. This CDR3 is 20 amino acids long. Germline V gives CDR1 MDHEN, CDR2 SYDVKM. J was trimmed by 3 bases and V by 1 base; bases with no gene match: 18. The CDR3 here is CASSLLVLAGGSFSTDTQYF. DNA of the CDR3: TGTGCCAGCAGTTTATTAGTGTTGGCGGGGGGTTCATTTAGTACAGATACGCAGTATTTT.

V and J are TRBV19 and TRBJ1-3; D unclear. V was pared by 1 base and J by 0 bases, with 10 bases between. The CDR3 loop spans 16 amino acids. Germline CDR1 and CDR2: LNHDA and SQIVND (reference sequence). The CDR3 DNA reads as TGTGCCAGTAGTATAGGAGGGATCAGCTCTGGAAACACCATATATTTT. It translates to CASSIGGISSGNTIYF.

This clone was seen a handful of times. The chain employs TRBV5-5 and TRBJ2-5; 12 bases line up with TRBD2. Germline V gene sequence: CDR1 SGHKS, CDR2 YYEKEE (reference sequence). Trimming at V came to 3 bases and at J to 1 base, leaving 1 base not matched to a gene. The CDR3 covers 15 residues. CDR3 in amino acids: CASSSGLAGQETQYF. As DNA, the CDR3 is TGTGCCAGCAGCTCGGGACTAGCGGGCCAAGAGACCCAGTACTTC.

The chain employs TRBV9 and TRBJ1-6; possibly TRBD1 for D (5 bases). V was clipped by 4 bases and J by 9 bases, with 14 bases between them. Per germline, CDR1 SGDLS and CDR2 YYNGEE. CDR3 length: 14 residues. This CDR3 reads CASSPGGEGSPLHF. The CDR3 region has the DNA TGTGCCAGCAGCCCGGGGGGTGAGGGTTCACCCCTCCACTTT.

Only a few counts were recorded for this clone. The chain is built from TRBV7-2 and TRBJ2-2; 9 nucleotides agree with TRBD1. With 5 bases clipped from V and 4 bases from J, the junction kept 17 bases outside the gene matches. The CDR3 is 19 residues long. Per germline, CDR1 SGHTA and CDR2 FQGNSA. The chain's CDR3 is CASSPNPPSGQGGTGELFF. The CDR3 region has the DNA TGTGCCAGCAGCCCGAACCCCCCCTCGGGACAGGGAGGCACCGGGGAGCTGTTTTTT.

The chain links TRBV7-8 to TRBJ1-2, with 8 bases identical to TRBD1. The ends lost 6 bases at V and 4 bases at J; junction bases unmatched: 7. This CDR3 contains 14 residues. Germline V gene data show CDR1 as SGHVS and CDR2 as FQNEAQ. Here the CDR3 reads CASSPDRGSYGYTF. The DNA of the CDR3 is TGTGCCAGCAGTCCCGACAGGGGAAGCTATGGCTACACCTTC.

This sequence joins TRBV18 and TRBJ1-3; 9 nucleotides agree with TRBD1. J was trimmed by 0 bases and V by 3 bases; bases with no gene match: 6. CDR1 KGHSH and CDR2 LQKENI come from the germline V gene. The CDR3 has 17 amino acids. The CDR3 region is CASSPSGTGFSGNTIYF. In DNA form, the CDR3 reads TGTGCCAGCTCACCGTCCGGGACAGGGTTCTCTGGAAACACCATATATTTT.

V and J are TRBV7-8 and TRBJ2-5; 9 bases match TRBD2. The CDR3 runs 15 residues. Germline trimming cut 0 bases from V and 5 bases from J; bases unmatched to any gene: 4. Per the germline V gene, CDR1 is SGHVS and CDR2 is FQNEAQ. The CDR3 DNA is TGTGCCAGCAGCTTAGCTTTTGGACTAGCGGAGACCCAGTACTTC. This gives the protein CASSLAFGLAETQYF.

This clone has only one observation. This chain uses TRBV5-4 with TRBJ2-1; D unclear. The ends were cut back, 4 bases at V and 5 bases at J, with 16 bases in the middle. The germline V gene encodes CDR1 SGHNT and CDR2 YYREEE (reference sequence). The CDR3 is 15 amino acids. The CDR3 region is CASSRSLGKDNEQFF. For the CDR3, the DNA is TGTGCCAGCAGCCGGAGCTTGGGTAAGGACAATGAGCAGTTCTTC.

The chain has TRBV7-9 and TRBJ1-1; D uncertain. The V gene lost 10 bases and the J gene lost 4 bases, with 10 bases spanning the gap. The germline V gene has CDR1 SEHNR and CDR2 FQNEAQ (reference sequence). This CDR3 region has 11 residues. DNA of the CDR3: TGTGCCACCCAGCCGGGCACTGAAGCTTTCTTT. It specifies CATQPGTEAFF.

The genes are TRBV19 and TRBJ1-4, with 8 bases matching TRBD1. V trimming: 7 bases; J trimming: 8 bases; junction bases outside the gene matches: 9. The CDR3 loop spans 14 amino acids. Germline CDR1 reads LNHDA; CDR2 reads SQIVND (reference sequence). CDR3 DNA: TGTGCCAGTACCGACAGGGGTTTAAAAGAAAAACTGTTTTTT. Protein: CASTDRGLKEKLFF.

A single count supports this clone. DNA of the CDR3: TGTGCCAGCAGTGAAAGTCAGATTAACTATGGCTACACCTTC. The encoded protein is CASSESQINYGYTF. The chain combines TRBV6-1 with TRBJ1-2, with no clear D. Trimming removed 2 bases from V and 1 base from J, with 8 bases in between. CDR3 length: 14 amino acids. Per the germline V gene, CDR1 is MNHNS and CDR2 is SASEGT.

This chain links TRBV6-1 with TRBJ1-1; D is unresolved. The CDR3 extends over 11 amino acids. Trimming removed 3 bases at V and 4 bases at J, with 3 bases between. CDR1 MNHNS and CDR2 SASEGT come from the germline V gene. The CDR3 DNA is TGTGCCAGCAGTGACAGCACTGAAGCTTTCTTT. As protein: CASSDSTEAFF.

This chain uses TRBV2 with TRBJ2-1; D possibly corresponds to TRBD1 (7 bases). The CDR3 is 13 amino acids. The V and J ends lost 6 bases and 6 bases respectively, with 12 bases between them. In germline, CDR1 is SNHLY, CDR2 FYNNEI. The CDR3 sequence: CASSRQGGNEQFF. CDR3 nucleotides: TGTGCCAGCAGCCGACAGGGAGGCAATGAGCAGTTCTTC.

The V gene is TRBV28, the J gene TRBJ1-1; no firm D call. CDR3 size: 14 residues. Germline assignment: CDR1 MDHEN and CDR2 SYDVKM. The V and J ends lost 6 bases and 1 base respectively, with 12 bases between them. The DNA of the CDR3 is TGTGCCAGCAGCGTCCGGACTGAGAACACTGAAGCTTTCTTT. Amino acids: CASSVRTENTEAFF.

CDR3 sequence reads: CASTETREANYGYTF. For the CDR3, the DNA is TGCGCCAGCACAGAGACCAGGGAAGCTAACTATGGCTACACCTTC. The chain uses TRBV4-3 and TRBJ1-2; a weak D match, TRBD1 (5 bases). Germline assignment: CDR1 LGHNA and CDR2 YSLEER. Trimming cost V 7 bases and J 0 bases, with 15 bases left between them. The CDR3 spans 15 residues.

This clone was counted between two and nine times. The chain combines TRBV5-6 with TRBJ1-5, with TRBD1 as a possible D gene (6 bases). Trimming stripped 2 bases from V and 5 bases from J, with 8 bases between. Per germline, CDR1 SGHDT and CDR2 YYEEEE. The CDR3 sequence is 13 residues long. The CDR3: CASSLTGHQPQHF. CDR3 bases: TGTGCCAGCAGCTTAACAGGGCATCAGCCCCAGCATTTT. The full variable domain, its missing parts supplied by reference TRBV5-6 and TRBJ1-5, is DAGVTQSPTHLIKTRGQQVTLRCSPKSGHDTVSWYQQALGQGPQFIFQYYEEEERQRGNFPDRFSGHQFPNYSSELNVNALLLGDSALYLCASSLTGHQPQHFGDGTRLSIL.

This clone was picked up one time. V and J are TRBV3-1 (or the pseudogene TRBV3-2) and TRBJ1-1; the match to TRBD1 covers 8 bases. Germline V gene lookup returns CDR1 LGHDT and CDR2 YNNKEL (reference sequence). The V and J ends lost 5 bases and 4 bases, in that order; junction bases with no gene match: 9. This CDR3 comprises 15 residues. The CDR3 sequence is CASSGQGNGFTEAFF. The CDR3 DNA reads TGTGCCAGCAGCGGACAGGGCAACGGTTTCACTGAAGCTTTCTTT.

V is TRBV19 and J is TRBJ1-2; a possible D gene is TRBD1 (5 bases). The V and J ends lost 0 bases and 6 bases respectively, with 14 bases between them. Germline V lookup: CDR1 LNHDA, CDR2 SQIVND (reference sequence). The length of the CDR3 is 15 residues. The CDR3 DNA reads as TGTGCCAGTAGTATAGATGGGCAGGGTGTGAATGGCTACACCTTC. Protein: CASSIDGQGVNGYTF.

The rearrangement joins TRBV20-1 to TRBJ2-2; TRBD2 might be the D (5 bases). Germline-derived CDR1 and CDR2 are DFQATT and SNEGSKA (reference sequence). Trimming stripped 4 bases from V and 7 bases from J, with 7 bases between. CDR3 length: 11 amino acids. The CDR3 bases are TGCAGTGCTACCGCGGGCGGGGAGCTGTTTTTT. It is translated as CSATAGGELFF.

This clone was picked up a small number of times. The chain joins TRBV24-1 to TRBJ2-6; D ambiguous. V gave up 3 bases and J gave up 0 bases, with 8 bases separating them. Looked up from germline, CDR1 is KGHDR and CDR2 is SFDVKD. The CDR3 has 16 residues. In DNA form, the CDR3 reads TGTGCCACCAGTGATAACAGTCCCTCTGGGGCCAACGTCCTGACTTTC. Amino acids: CATSDNSPSGANVLTF.

The chain has TRBV10-3 and TRBJ2-2; D ambiguous. Germline V gene lookup returns CDR1 ENHRY and CDR2 SYGVKD. V was clipped by 4 bases and J by 3 bases, with 18 bases between them. CDR3 length: 17 residues. CDR3 amino acids: CAISGSRSRNDTGELFF. The CDR3 DNA reads TGTGCCATCAGTGGGTCTCGGAGTAGGAACGACACCGGGGAGCTGTTTTTT.

This clone has just a few counts. The chain employs TRBV28 and TRBJ1-1, with 8 bases aligning to TRBD1. Germline CDR1 reads MDHEN; CDR2 reads SYDVKM. The V segment lost 8 bases and the J segment 7 bases; nucleotides outside the gene matches: 12. This CDR3 spans 14 amino acids. The CDR3 sequence: CASGLSGTGVEAFF. CDR3 sequence (DNA): TGTGCCAGCGGACTCTCCGGGACAGGCGTTGAAGCTTTCTTT.

V gene TRBV18 combines with J gene TRBJ1-4; D not certain. The CDR3 consists of 16 residues. CDR1 KGHSH and CDR2 LQKENI come from the germline V gene. V lost 2 bases and J 0 bases, leaving 10 bases between the germline ends. The CDR3 here is CASSPGGLSTNEKLFF. The CDR3 region has the DNA TGTGCCAGCTCACCAGGAGGGCTCTCAACTAATGAAAAACTGTTTTTT.

Notes on this clone: The junction departs from germline at one end; a sequencing error may be responsible. This chain connects TRBV25-1 to TRBJ2-2; weak D call: TRBD2 (7 bases). The CDR3 length is 15 residues. The germline gives CDR1 MGHDK, CDR2 SYGVNS. Here the CDR3 reads CASKSAGAGNGELFF. The CDR3 nucleotides are TGTGCAAGCAAGAGTGCGGGGGCAGGTAACGGGGAGCTGTTTTTT.

The chain uses TRBV10-3 and TRBJ2-5, with D maybe TRBD2 (6 bases). The V gene's germline CDR1 is ENHRY and CDR2 SYGVKD. The CDR3 extends over 16 amino acids. V gave up 2 bases and J gave up 3 bases, with 16 bases separating them. CDR3 coding DNA: TGTGCCATCAGTGAGCCGCGACTAGAGGGGAAAGAGACCCAGTACTTC. This codes for CAISEPRLEGKETQYF.

This clone has only a few counts. The chain recombines TRBV25-1 with TRBJ1-6; 11 bases align to TRBD1. J was trimmed by 9 bases and V by 3 bases; bases with no gene match: 7. The CDR3 loop spans 16 amino acids. The germline CDR1 and CDR2 sequences are MGHDK and SYGVNS. The CDR3 loop is CASSDSGTGGSSPLHF. CDR3 coding DNA: TGTGCCAGCAGTGACTCCGGGACAGGGGGTTCTTCACCCCTCCACTTT.

The chain links TRBV6-5 to TRBJ2-7; 7 bases agree with TRBD1. This CDR3 contains 15 residues. CDR1 and CDR2 from the germline V gene are MNHEY and SVGAGI. V trimming: 0 bases; J trimming: 2 bases; junction bases outside the gene matches: 4. CDR3 bases: TGTGCCAGCAGTTACTCGCCGGGACAGACCTACGAGCAGTACTTC. Encoded protein: CASSYSPGQTYEQYF.